This TCR beta chain was identified during a study of T cell changes during pregnancy in multiple sclerosis. The assay was immunoSEQ multiplex PCR, and TCRdb's table has in-frame clones only and misses some. This table has tens of thousands of clones, about 90% appearing once. Germline V gene lookup returns CDR1 SGHNT and CDR2 YYREEE (reference sequence). Trimming took off 0 bases at V and 6 bases at J, with 13 bases between the two ends. The CDR3 extends over 14 amino acids. The TCR comes from a female donor with multiple sclerosis, enrolled in a pregnancy study. This chain uses TRBV5-4 with TRBJ2-7; D is undetermined. The sample here was CD4+ T cells from peripheral blood mononuclear cells, taken in the second trimester of pregnancy. The CDR3 DNA reads as TGTGCCAGCAGCTTGGCGGGTACTACTGGCGAGCAGTACTTC. It encodes CASSLAGTTGEQYF.